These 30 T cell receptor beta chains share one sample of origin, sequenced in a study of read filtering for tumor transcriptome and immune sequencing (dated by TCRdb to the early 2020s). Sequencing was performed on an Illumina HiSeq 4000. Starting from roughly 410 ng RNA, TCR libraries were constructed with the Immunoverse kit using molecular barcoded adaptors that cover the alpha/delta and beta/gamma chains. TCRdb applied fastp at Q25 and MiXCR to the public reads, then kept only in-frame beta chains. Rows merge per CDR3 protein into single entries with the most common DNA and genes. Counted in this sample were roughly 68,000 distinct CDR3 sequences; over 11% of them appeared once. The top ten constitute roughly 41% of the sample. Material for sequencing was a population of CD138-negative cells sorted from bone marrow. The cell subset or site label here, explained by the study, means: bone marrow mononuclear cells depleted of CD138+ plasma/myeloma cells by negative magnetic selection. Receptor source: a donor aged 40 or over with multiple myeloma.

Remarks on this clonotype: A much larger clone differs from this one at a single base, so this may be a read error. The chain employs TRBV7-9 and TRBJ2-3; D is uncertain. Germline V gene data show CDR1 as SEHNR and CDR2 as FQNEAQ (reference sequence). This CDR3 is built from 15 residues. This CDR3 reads CASSSPAGLTDTQFF. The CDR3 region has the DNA TGTGCCAGCAGCTCCCCAGCCGGGCTCACAGATACGCAGTTTTTT.

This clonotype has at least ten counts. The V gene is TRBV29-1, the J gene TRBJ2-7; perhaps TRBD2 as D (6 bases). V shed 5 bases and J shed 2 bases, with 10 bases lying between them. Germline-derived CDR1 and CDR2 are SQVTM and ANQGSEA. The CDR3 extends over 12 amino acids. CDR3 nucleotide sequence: TGCAGCGTTCGGGGGAGTACCTACGAGCAGTACTTC. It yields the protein CSVRGSTYEQYF.

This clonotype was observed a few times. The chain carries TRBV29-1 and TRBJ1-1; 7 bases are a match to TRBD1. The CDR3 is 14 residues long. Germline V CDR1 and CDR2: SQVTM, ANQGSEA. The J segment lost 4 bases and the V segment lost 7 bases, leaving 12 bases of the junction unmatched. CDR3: CSARQGGVSTEAFF. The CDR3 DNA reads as TGCAGCGCTAGACAGGGAGGGGTTAGCACTGAAGCTTTCTTT.

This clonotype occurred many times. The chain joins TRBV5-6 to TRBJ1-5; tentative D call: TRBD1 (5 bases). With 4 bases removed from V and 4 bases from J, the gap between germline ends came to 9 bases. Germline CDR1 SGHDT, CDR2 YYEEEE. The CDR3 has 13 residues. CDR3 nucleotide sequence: TGTGCCAGCAGCATTCAGGGAAATCAGCCCCAGCATTTT. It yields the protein CASSIQGNQPQHF.

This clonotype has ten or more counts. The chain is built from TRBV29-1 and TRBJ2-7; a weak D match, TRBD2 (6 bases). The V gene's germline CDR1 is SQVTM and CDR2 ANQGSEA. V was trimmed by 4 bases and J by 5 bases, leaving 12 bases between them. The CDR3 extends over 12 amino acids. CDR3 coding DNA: TGCAGCGTTGCTTGGGGGGTCCACGAGCAGTACTTC. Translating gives CSVAWGVHEQYF.

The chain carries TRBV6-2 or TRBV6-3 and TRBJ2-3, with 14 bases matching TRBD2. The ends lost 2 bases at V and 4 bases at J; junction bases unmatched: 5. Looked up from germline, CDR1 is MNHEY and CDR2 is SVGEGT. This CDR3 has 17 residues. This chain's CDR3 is CASSYGGTSGSADTQYF. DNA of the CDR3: TGTGCCAGCAGTTACGGGGGGACTAGCGGGAGTGCAGATACGCAGTATTTT.

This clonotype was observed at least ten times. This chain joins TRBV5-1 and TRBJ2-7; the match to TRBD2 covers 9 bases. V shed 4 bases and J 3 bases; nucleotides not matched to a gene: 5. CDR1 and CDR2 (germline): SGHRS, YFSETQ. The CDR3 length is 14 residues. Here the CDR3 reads CASSIGLASYEQYF. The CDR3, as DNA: TGCGCCAGCAGCATCGGACTAGCGAGCTACGAGCAGTACTTC. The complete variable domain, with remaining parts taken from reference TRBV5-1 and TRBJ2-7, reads KAGVTQTPRYLIKTRGQQVTLSCSPISGHRSVSWYQQTPGQGLQFLFEYFSETQRNKGNFPGRFSGRQFSNSRSEMNVSTLELGDSALYLCASSIGLASYEQYFGPGTRLTVT.

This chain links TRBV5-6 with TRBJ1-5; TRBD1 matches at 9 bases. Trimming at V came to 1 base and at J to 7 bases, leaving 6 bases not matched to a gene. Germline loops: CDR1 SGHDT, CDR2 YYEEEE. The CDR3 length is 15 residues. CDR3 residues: CASSLLQGAEQPQHF. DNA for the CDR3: TGTGCCAGCAGCTTGCTACAGGGGGCCGAGCAGCCCCAGCATTTT.

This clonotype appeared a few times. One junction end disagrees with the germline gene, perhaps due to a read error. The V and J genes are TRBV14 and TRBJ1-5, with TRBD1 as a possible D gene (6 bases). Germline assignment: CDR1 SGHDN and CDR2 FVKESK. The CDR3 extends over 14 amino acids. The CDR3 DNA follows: TGTGCCAGCAGCCAAGAGAGGGTTGGACAGCCCCAGCGTTTT. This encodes CASSQERVGQPQRF.

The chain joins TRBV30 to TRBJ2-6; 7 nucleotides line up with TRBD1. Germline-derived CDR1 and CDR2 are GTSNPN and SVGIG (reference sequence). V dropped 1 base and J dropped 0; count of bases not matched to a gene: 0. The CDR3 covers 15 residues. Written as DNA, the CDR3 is TGTGCCTGGAGTGCAGGGGGCTCTGGGGCCAACGTCCTGACTTTC. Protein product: CAWSAGGSGANVLTF.

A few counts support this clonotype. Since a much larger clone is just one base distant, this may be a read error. The CDR3 loop is CSVAGGGNQPQQF. CDR3 DNA sequence: TGCAGCGTTGCGGGGGGCGGCAATCAGCCCCAGCAGTTT. This sequence joins TRBV29-1 and TRBJ1-5; tentative D call: TRBD1 (6 bases). Germline V gene lookup returns CDR1 SQVTM and CDR2 ANQGSEA. The CDR3 is made up of 13 amino acids.

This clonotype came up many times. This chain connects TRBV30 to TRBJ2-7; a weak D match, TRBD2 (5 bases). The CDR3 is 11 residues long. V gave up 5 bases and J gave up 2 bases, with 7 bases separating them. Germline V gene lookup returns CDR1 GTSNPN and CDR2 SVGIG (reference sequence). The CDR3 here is CAWGLAYEQYF. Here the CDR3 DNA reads TGTGCCTGGGGACTTGCCTACGAGCAGTACTTC.

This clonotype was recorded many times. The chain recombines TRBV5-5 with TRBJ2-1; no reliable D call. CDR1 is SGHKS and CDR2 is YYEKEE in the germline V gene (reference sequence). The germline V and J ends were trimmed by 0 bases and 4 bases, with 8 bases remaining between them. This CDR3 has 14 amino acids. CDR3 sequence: CASSLEPAYNEQFF. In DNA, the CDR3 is TGTGCCAGCAGCTTGGAACCTGCATACAATGAGCAGTTCTTC.

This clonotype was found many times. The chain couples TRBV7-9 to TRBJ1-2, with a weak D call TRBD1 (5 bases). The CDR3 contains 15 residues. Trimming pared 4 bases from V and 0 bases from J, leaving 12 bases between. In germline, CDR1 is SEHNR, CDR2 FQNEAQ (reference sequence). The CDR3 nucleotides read TGTGCCAGCAGCTACAGTGCGGGGGCTAACTATGGCTACACCTTC. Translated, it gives CASSYSAGANYGYTF.

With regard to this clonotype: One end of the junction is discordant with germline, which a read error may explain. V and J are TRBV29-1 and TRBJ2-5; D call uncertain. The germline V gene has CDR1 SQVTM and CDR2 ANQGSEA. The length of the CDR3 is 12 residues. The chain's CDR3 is CSVRLIEDTQNF. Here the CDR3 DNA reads TGCAGCGTCCGTTTGATTGAAGATACCCAGAACTTC.

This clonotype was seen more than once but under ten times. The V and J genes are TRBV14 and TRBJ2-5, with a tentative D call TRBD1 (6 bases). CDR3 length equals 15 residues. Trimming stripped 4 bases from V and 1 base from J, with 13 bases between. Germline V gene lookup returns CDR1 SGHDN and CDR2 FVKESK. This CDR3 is CASSPFTDSQETQYF. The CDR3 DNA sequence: TGTGCCAGCAGCCCGTTTACGGACAGCCAAGAGACCCAGTACTTC. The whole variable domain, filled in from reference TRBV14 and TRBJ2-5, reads EAGVTQFPSHSVIEKGQTVTLRCDPISGHDNLYWYRRVMGKEIKFLLHFVKESKQDESGMPNNRFLAERTGGTYSTLKVQPAELEDSGVYFCASSPFTDSQETQYFGPGTRLLVL.

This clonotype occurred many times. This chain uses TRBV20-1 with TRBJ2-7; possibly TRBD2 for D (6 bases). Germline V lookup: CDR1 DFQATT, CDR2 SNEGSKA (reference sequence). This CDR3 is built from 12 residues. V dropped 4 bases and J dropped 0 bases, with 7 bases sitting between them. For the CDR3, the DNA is TGCAGTGCTACGGACTACTCCTACGAGCAGTACTTC. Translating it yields CSATDYSYEQYF.

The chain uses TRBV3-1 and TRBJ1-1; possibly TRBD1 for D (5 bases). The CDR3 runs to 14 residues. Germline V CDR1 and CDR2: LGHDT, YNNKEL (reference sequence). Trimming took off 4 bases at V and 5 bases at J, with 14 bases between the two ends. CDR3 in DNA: TGTGCCAGCAGCCTATGGTGGGGGGGGACTGAAGCTTTCTTT. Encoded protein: CASSLWWGGTEAFF.

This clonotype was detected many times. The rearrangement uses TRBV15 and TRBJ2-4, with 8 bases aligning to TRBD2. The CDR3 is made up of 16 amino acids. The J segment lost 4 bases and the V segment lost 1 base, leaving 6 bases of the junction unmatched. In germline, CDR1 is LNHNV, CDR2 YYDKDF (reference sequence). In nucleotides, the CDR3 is TGTGCCACCAGCAGAGCTGCGGGAGGAGTAAAAAACATTCAGTACTTC. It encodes CATSRAAGGVKNIQYF.

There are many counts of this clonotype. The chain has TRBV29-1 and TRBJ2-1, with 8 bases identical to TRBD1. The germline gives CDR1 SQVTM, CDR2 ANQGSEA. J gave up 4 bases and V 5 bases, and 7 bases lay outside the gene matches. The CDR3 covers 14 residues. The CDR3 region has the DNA TGCAGCGTTACTCTCTGGACAGGGTACAATGAGCAGTTCTTC. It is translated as CSVTLWTGYNEQFF.

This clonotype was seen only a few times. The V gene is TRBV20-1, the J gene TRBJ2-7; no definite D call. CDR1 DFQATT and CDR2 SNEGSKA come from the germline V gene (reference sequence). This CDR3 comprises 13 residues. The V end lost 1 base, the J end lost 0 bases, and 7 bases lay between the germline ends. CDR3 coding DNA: TGCAGTGCTAGAGTAACTTACTCCTACGAGCAGTACTTC. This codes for CSARVTYSYEQYF.

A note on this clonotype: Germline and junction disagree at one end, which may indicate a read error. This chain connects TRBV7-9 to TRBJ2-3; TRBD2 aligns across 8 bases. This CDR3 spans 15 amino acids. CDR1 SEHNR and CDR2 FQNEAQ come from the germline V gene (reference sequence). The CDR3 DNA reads TGTGCCGGCAGCTCGCGGGAGGCGAGCACAGATACGCAGTATTTT. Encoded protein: CAGSSREASTDTQYF.

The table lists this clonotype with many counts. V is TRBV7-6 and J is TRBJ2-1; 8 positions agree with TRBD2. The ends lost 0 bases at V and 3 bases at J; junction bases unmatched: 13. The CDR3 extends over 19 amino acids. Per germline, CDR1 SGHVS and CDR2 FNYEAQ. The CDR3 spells CASSLAGGALADLYNEQFF. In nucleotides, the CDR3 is TGTGCCAGCAGCTTAGCGGGAGGGGCACTAGCGGACCTCTACAATGAGCAGTTCTTC.

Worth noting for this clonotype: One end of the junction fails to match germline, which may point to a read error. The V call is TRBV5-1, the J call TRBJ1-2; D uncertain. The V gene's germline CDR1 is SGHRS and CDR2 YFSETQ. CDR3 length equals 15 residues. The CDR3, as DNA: TGCGCCAGCAGATTGGACCGGGAACCTAACTATGGCTACACCTTC. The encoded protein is CASRLDREPNYGYTF.

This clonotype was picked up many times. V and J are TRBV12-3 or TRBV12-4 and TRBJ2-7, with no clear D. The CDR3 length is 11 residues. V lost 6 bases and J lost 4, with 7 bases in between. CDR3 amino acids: CASSRRYEQYF. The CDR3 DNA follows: TGTGCCAGCAGCCGAAGGTACGAGCAGTACTTC.

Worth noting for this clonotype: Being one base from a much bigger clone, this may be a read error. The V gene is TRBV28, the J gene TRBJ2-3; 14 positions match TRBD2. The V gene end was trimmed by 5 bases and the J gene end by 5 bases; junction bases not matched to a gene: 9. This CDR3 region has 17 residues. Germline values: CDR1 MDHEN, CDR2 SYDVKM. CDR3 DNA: TGTGCCAGCAGTGTAAATCCCGGACTAGCGGGAGGAGATACGCAGTATTTT. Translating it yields CASSVNPGLAGGDTQYF.

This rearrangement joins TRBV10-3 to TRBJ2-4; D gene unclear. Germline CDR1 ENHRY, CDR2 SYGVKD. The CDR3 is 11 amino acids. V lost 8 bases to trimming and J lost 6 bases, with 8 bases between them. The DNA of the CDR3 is TGTGCCATCGGGTCCGGAAACATTCAGTACTTC. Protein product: CAIGSGNIQYF.

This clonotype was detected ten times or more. CDR3 amino acids: CSARRQDTGEQYF. The CDR3 nucleotides read TGCAGTGCTAGGAGACAAGACACGGGCGAGCAGTACTTC. The chain combines TRBV20-1 with TRBJ2-7, with unresolved D. Trimming took 3 bases from V and 6 from J, leaving 15 bases between them. This CDR3 has 13 residues. CDR1 and CDR2 (germline): DFQATT, SNEGSKA (reference sequence).

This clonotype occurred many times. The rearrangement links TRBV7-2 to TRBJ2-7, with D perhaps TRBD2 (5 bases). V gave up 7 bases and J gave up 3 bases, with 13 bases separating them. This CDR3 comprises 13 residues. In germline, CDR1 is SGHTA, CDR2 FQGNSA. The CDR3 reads CASTTRAGYEQYF. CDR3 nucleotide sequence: TGTGCCAGCACCACTCGGGCGGGCTACGAGCAGTACTTC.

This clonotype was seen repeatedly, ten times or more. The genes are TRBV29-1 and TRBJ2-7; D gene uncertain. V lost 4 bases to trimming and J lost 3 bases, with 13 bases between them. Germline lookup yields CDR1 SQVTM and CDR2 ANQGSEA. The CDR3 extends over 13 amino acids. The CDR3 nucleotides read TGCAGCGTTGGGAAGGGTGCTATCTACGAGCAGTACTTC. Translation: CSVGKGAIYEQYF.